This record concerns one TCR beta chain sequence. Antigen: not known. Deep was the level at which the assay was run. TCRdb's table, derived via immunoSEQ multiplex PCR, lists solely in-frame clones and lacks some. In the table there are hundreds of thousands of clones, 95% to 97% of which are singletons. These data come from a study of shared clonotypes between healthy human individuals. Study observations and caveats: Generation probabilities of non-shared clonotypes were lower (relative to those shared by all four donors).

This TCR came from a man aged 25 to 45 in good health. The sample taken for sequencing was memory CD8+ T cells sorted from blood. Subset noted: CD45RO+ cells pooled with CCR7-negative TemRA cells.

The CDR3 here is CSAQGGKEAFF. The DNA of the CDR3 is TGCAGTGCTCAGGGGGGGAAAGAAGCTTTCTTT. This rearrangement joins TRBV20-1 to TRBJ1-1, with 7 bases matching TRBD1. The CDR3 is made up of 11 amino acids. The V gene end was trimmed by 5 bases and the J gene end by 8 bases; junction bases not matched to a gene: 5. Germline V gene sequence: CDR1 DFQATT, CDR2 SNEGSKA (reference sequence).